What follows are 8 T cell receptor beta chains derived from one specimen sequenced in a study of shared clonotypes between healthy human individuals. Some clones are missing from TCRdb's copy, which holds only in-frame ones; the method was immunoSEQ multiplex PCR. The data contain fewer than 650,000 clones, roughly 79% of them singletons. The sequenced sample consisted of PBMCs. The origin of the receptors is a woman aged 40 to 50 in good health. Some clones in this sample may be carry-over from other donors' samples.

V is TRBV2 and J is TRBJ2-1; weak D call: TRBD2 (7 bases). V lost 7 bases, J lost 10 bases, and 17 bases lay in between. The CDR3 has 13 amino acids. Germline CDR1 is SNHLY and CDR2 is FYNNEI. CDR3 bases: TGTGCCAGCACCTTGACAGGTAGCGGGGAGCAGTTCTTC. Its translation is CASTLTGSGEQFF.

This chain links TRBV25-1 with TRBJ1-5, with TRBD1 matching 7 bases. With V trimmed by 5 bases and J by 3 bases, 4 bases remained unmatched. The CDR3 is made up of 14 amino acids. Germline CDR1 MGHDK, CDR2 SYGVNS. The DNA for the CDR3 is TGTGCCAGCAGTCTACAGGGGTACAATCAGCCCCAGCATTTT. Translating it yields CASSLQGYNQPQHF.

The genes are TRBV5-6 and TRBJ2-2; weak D call: TRBD1 (6 bases). The CDR3 covers 16 residues. Trimming left V 0 bases short and J 5 bases short, with 14 bases between. From germline, CDR1 is SGHDT and CDR2 YYEEEE. Here the CDR3 reads CASSLVSDRLTGELFF. The CDR3 DNA reads TGTGCCAGCAGCTTGGTATCCGACAGGCTGACCGGGGAGCTGTTTTTT.

This clone showed up just a few times. The rearrangement uses TRBV29-1 and TRBJ1-1, with TRBD1 identical over 8 bases. The CDR3 has 16 residues. The germline V gene has CDR1 SQVTM and CDR2 ANQGSEA. V gave up 5 bases and J gave up 0 bases; unmatched junction bases: 11. The CDR3 loop reads CSVSPDRATMNTEAFF. The CDR3, as DNA: TGCAGCGTTTCCCCGGACAGGGCGACCATGAACACTGAAGCTTTCTTT. The full variable domain, with the rest looked up from reference TRBV29-1 and TRBJ1-1, is SAVISQKPSRDICQRGTSLTIQCQVDSQVTMMFWYRQQPGQSLTLIATANQGSEATYESGFVIDKFPISRPNLTFSTLTVSNMSPEDSSIYLCSVSPDRATMNTEAFFGQGTRLTVV.

The chain carries TRBV5-1 and TRBJ1-2; the D is unclear. The germline V and J ends were trimmed by 0 bases and 1 base, with 10 bases remaining between them. The CDR3 runs 15 residues. The germline V gene encodes CDR1 SGHRS and CDR2 YFSETQ. The CDR3 loop is CASSLESSYNYGYTF. In DNA form, the CDR3 reads TGCGCCAGCAGCTTGGAGAGCAGCTATAACTATGGCTACACCTTC. Full variable domain (missing parts from reference TRBV5-1 and TRBJ1-2): KAGVTQTPRYLIKTRGQQVTLSCSPISGHRSVSWYQQTPGQGLQFLFEYFSETQRNKGNFPGRFSGRQFSNSRSEMNVSTLELGDSALYLCASSLESSYNYGYTFGSGTRLTVV.

The chain is built from TRBV19 and TRBJ1-3, with D possibly TRBD1 on 6 matching bases. Germline CDR1 LNHDA, CDR2 SQIVND (reference sequence). This CDR3 is built from 14 residues. Deletions cut 9 bases from V and 0 bases from J, with 12 bases between. The CDR3 spells CASRTARSGNTIYF. The CDR3 DNA reads TGTGCCAGCCGGACAGCTCGCTCTGGAAACACCATATATTTT.

This clone was observed a handful of times. The CDR3 DNA follows: TGTGCCTGGAGTGTTAAGGGGGCGAGTGGCTACACCTTC. It translates to CAWSVKGASGYTF. The chain combines TRBV30 with TRBJ1-2, with TRBD1 matching 7 bases. Per the germline V gene, CDR1 is GTSNPN and CDR2 is SVGIG (reference sequence). The CDR3 loop spans 13 amino acids. Trimming removed 0 bases from V and 7 bases from J; junction bases left unmatched: 5. The full variable domain, rest sourced from reference TRBV30 and TRBJ1-2, is SQTIHQWPATLVQPVGSPLSLECTVEGTSNPNLYWYRQAAGRGLQLLFYSVGIGQISSEVPQNLSASRPQDRQFILSSKKLLLSDSGFYLCAWSVKGASGYTFGSGTRLTVV.

The chain couples TRBV11-2 to TRBJ2-1, with 12 bases aligning to TRBD2. This CDR3 is built from 15 residues. Germline loops: CDR1 SGHAT, CDR2 FQNNGV. After removal of 6 bases from V and 7 bases from J, the junction contained 7 bases not matched to a gene. The CDR3 sequence is CASRSLAGGGNEQFF. CDR3 DNA: TGTGCCAGCAGATCGCTAGCGGGAGGGGGTAATGAGCAGTTCTTC.